This TCR beta chain came from a study of metastatic and nonmetastatic thyroid tumors. Overall study context: Across blood and tumor or nodule tissue, repertoires from malignant and benign thyroid patients were compared with one another. General study findings and limits: Malignant tumors reportedly showed significantly higher TCR beta diversity than benign nodules in both blood and tumor.

To note about this clone: The antigen remains unidentified.

No patient received treatment before thyroid surgery. TCRdb re-processed the PCR reads through MiXCR. Seen here are some 19,000 clones, 28% observed once, and the top ten hold under 12%. V gave up 4 bases and J gave up 0 bases, with 19 bases separating them. The CDR3 is 18 residues long. The chain combines TRBV12-3 or TRBV12-4 with TRBJ1-3, with D perhaps TRBD1 (5 bases). The sample comprised tumor tissue. The receptor's source is a female donor with papillary thyroid cancer or a benign thyroid nodule (not recorded which). Some clones in this sample may be carry-over from other donors' samples. The CDR3 nucleotides read TGTGCCAGCAGTTATTCCCAGGGTATCTCCAGCTCTGGAAACACCATATATTTT. Translation gives CASSYSQGISSSGNTIYF.